These 26 T cell receptor beta chains were sequenced from one sample in a study of Graves' ophthalmopathy and Graves' hyperthyroidism. RNA served as the template for amplifying TCR beta CDR3 regions. HTBI primers served in a first-round RT-PCR, which a second-round multiplex PCR followed. TCRdb recomputed calls from the multiplex PCR reads with MiXCR, one row per CDR3 protein. Among 200,000 to 250,000 distinct CDR3 sequences, under 25% were seen once, and the ten largest hold more than 35%. Sequencing was done on a sample of peripheral blood. The receptors shown here come from a woman aged 50 to 65 with Graves' ophthalmopathy.

This clonotype has ten or more counts. The rearrangement links TRBV19 to TRBJ2-7, with 7 positions matching TRBD2. Germline V CDR1 and CDR2: LNHDA, SQIVND (reference sequence). The J segment lost 1 base and the V segment lost 4 bases, leaving 4 bases of the junction unmatched. The CDR3 length is 14 residues. The CDR3 DNA reads TGTGCCAGTAGTACACCGGGAGGATCCTACGAGCAGTACTTC. Translating it yields CASSTPGGSYEQYF. The variable domain in full, completed from reference TRBV19 and TRBJ2-7, reads DGGITQSPKYLFRKEGQNVTLSCEQNLNHDAMYWYRQDPGQGLRLIYYSQIVNDFQKGDIAEGYSVSREKKESFPLTVTSAQKNPTAFYLCASSTPGGSYEQYFGPGTRLTVT.

This clonotype was seen at least ten times. This rearrangement joins TRBV20-1 to TRBJ2-5; D perhaps matches TRBD1 (6 bases). Germline V gene data show CDR1 as DFQATT and CDR2 as SNEGSKA (reference sequence). Trimming took off 2 bases at V and 3 bases at J, with 16 bases between the two ends. The CDR3 has 15 residues. The CDR3 loop is CSARRAGAREETQYF. The CDR3 DNA follows: TGCAGTGCTAGACGGGCAGGGGCCAGGGAAGAGACCCAGTACTTC.

V gene TRBV27 combines with J gene TRBJ1-2; 7 bases fit TRBD1. The junction had 14 bases not matched to a gene; V was cut back by 6 bases and J by 7 bases. Germline V CDR1 and CDR2: MNHEY, SMNVEV (reference sequence). The CDR3 is 15 amino acids. Here the CDR3 DNA reads TGTGCCAGCAGCTACCGGGACAGTTCGAGGGCTGGCTACACCTTC. Its protein is CASSYRDSSRAGYTF.

This rearrangement joins TRBV3-1 to TRBJ2-2; no clear D gene. Per the germline V gene, CDR1 is LGHDT and CDR2 is YNNKEL (reference sequence). Deletions cut 5 bases from V and 0 bases from J, with 16 bases between. This CDR3 comprises 17 residues. The CDR3 DNA follows: TGTGCCAGCAGCGGCCTCCACCTACGAACGAACACCGGGGAGCTGTTTTTT. Protein sequence: CASSGLHLRTNTGELFF. The full variable domain, rest sourced from reference TRBV3-1 and TRBJ2-2, is DTAVSQTPKYLVTQMGNDKSIKCEQNLGHDTMYWYKQDSKKFLKIMFSYNNKELIINETVPNRFSPKSPDKAHLNLHINSLELGDSAVYFCASSGLHLRTNTGELFFGEGSRLTVL.

The table lists this clonotype with many counts. Its ends do not fully match the called genes, so a read error is possible. The CDR3 nucleotides read TGTGCCAGCTTGACGTACAACTATGGCTACGCCTTC. Its protein is CASLTYNYGYAF. The rearrangement links TRBV9 to TRBJ1-2; D remains unclear. The CDR3 covers 12 residues. Germline V gives CDR1 SGDLS, CDR2 YYNGEE.

This clonotype was detected ten times or more. The rearrangement joins TRBV19 to TRBJ1-6, with TRBD1 as a possible D gene (6 bases). The V gene lost 10 bases and the J gene lost 7 bases, with 14 bases spanning the gap. This CDR3 region has 13 residues. Germline CDR1 and CDR2: LNHDA and SQIVND (reference sequence). The CDR3 coding sequence is TGTGCCACCTCAACAGGGAGGAATTCACCCCTCCACTTT. This sequence encodes CATSTGRNSPLHF.

Only a few counts were recorded for this clonotype. CDR3 residues: CASSDRAGGYGYTF. Written as DNA, the CDR3 is TGCGCCAGCAGCGACCGGGCAGGGGGCTATGGCTACACCTTC. This chain uses TRBV5-1 with TRBJ1-2; 7 positions agree with TRBD1. The junction had 7 bases not matched to a gene; V was cut back by 4 bases and J by 4 bases. Germline CDR1 reads SGHRS; CDR2 reads YFSETQ. This CDR3 comprises 14 residues.

V gene TRBV6-1 combines with J gene TRBJ2-2; maybe TRBD2 (5 bases). The germline CDR1 and CDR2 sequences are MNHNS and SASEGT. The CDR3 has 16 amino acids. V was clipped by 6 bases and J by 2 bases, with 16 bases between them. The CDR3 DNA reads as TGTGCCAGCAGATTGGGTAGCGAAGATAACACCGGGGAGCTGTTTTTT. Residues: CASRLGSEDNTGELFF.

This clonotype came up many times. The V and J genes are TRBV11-2 and TRBJ2-5; D possibly matches TRBD1 or TRBD2 (5 bases each). Trimming stripped 5 bases from V and 1 base from J, with 11 bases between. CDR3 size: 14 residues. From germline, CDR1 is SGHAT and CDR2 FQNNGV. The CDR3 spells CASSPKGPQETQYF. The CDR3 bases are TGTGCCAGCAGCCCCAAGGGACCCCAAGAGACCCAGTACTTC.

Remarks on this clonotype: It is likely a read error, because the conserved phenylalanine at the end of the CDR3 is missing. The CDR3 loop is CASSLDPQGGYTL. CDR3 nucleotides: TGTGCCAGCAGCTTAGACCCCCAGGGAGGCTACACCCTC. V and J are TRBV7-9 and TRBJ1-2, with D possibly being TRBD1 (5 bases). V lost 1 base to trimming and J lost 8 bases, with 11 bases between them. Germline assignment: CDR1 SEHNR and CDR2 FQNEAQ (reference sequence). The CDR3 length is 13 residues.

This clonotype was observed many times. The chain joins TRBV12-3 or TRBV12-4 to TRBJ2-3; TRBD1 agrees at 8 bases. The CDR3 runs to 17 residues. V was pared by 0 bases and J by 5 bases, with 10 bases of the junction left unmatched. The CDR3 sequence: CASSLALRTGRGDTQYF. In DNA, the CDR3 is TGTGCCAGCAGTTTAGCCCTAAGGACAGGGCGAGGAGATACGCAGTATTTT.

V usage is TRBV11-2 and J usage is TRBJ2-5; 15 nucleotides match TRBD2. Germline-derived CDR1 and CDR2 are SGHAT and FQNNGV. J gave up 5 bases and V 5 bases, and 6 bases lay outside the gene matches. CDR3 size: 16 residues. The CDR3 bases are TGTGCCAGCAGCGCCAGGACTAGCGGGAGGGGGGAGACCCAGTACTTC. Protein product: CASSARTSGRGETQYF.

The chain recombines TRBV4-1 with TRBJ2-7, with D unclear. The CDR3 consists of 15 residues. Germline-derived CDR1 and CDR2 are MGHRA and YSYEKL. V lost 1 base and J 2 bases, leaving 12 bases between the germline ends. CDR3 in amino acids: CASSQGVREPYEQYF. In nucleotides, the CDR3 is TGCGCCAGCAGCCAAGGGGTGAGAGAACCCTACGAGCAGTACTTC.

This clonotype was counted many times. This chain uses TRBV7-9 with TRBJ1-5, with 8 nucleotides matching TRBD1. This CDR3 has 16 amino acids. CDR1 is SEHNR, CDR2 FQNEAQ, per germline (reference sequence). With V trimmed by 3 bases and J by 4 bases, 8 bases remained unmatched. The CDR3: CASSFQTGVGNQPQHF. The DNA of the CDR3 is TGTGCCAGCAGCTTCCAGACAGGGGTGGGAAATCAGCCCCAGCATTTT.

This clonotype was seen repeatedly, ten times or more. The chain has TRBV6-5 and TRBJ1-2; D is ambiguous. The V gene lost 0 bases and the J gene lost 3 bases, with 2 bases spanning the gap. The CDR3 is made up of 12 amino acids. Germline loops: CDR1 MNHEY, CDR2 SVGAGI. CDR3 nucleotide sequence: TGTGCCAGCAGTTACTCGGACTATGGCTACACCTTC. Protein product: CASSYSDYGYTF.

This clonotype was recorded many times. The V gene is TRBV12-3 or TRBV12-4, the J gene TRBJ2-7; 10 nucleotides match TRBD1. With 6 bases clipped from V and 6 bases from J, the junction kept 11 bases outside the gene matches. The CDR3 covers 15 residues. The CDR3 DNA sequence: TGTGCCAGCAGCCCCCCCGGGACAGGGGTACGCGAGCAGTACTTC. Protein: CASSPPGTGVREQYF.

The count of this clonotype is one. This sequence joins TRBV28 and TRBJ1-5; D gene unclear. This CDR3 is 12 amino acids long. Trimming took 5 bases from V and 9 from J, leaving 11 bases between them. CDR1 is MDHEN and CDR2 is SYDVKM in the germline V gene. This CDR3 is CASSQLSRPQHF. The CDR3 bases are TGTGCCAGCAGTCAACTCAGTAGGCCCCAGCATTTT.

The chain employs TRBV12-3 or TRBV12-4 and TRBJ2-7, with 8 bases identical to TRBD1. After removal of 6 bases from V and 2 bases from J, the junction contained 6 bases not matched to a gene. The CDR3 extends over 14 amino acids. CDR3 residues: CASRADRGAYEQYF. For the CDR3, the DNA is TGTGCCAGCAGAGCCGACAGGGGAGCCTACGAGCAGTACTTC.

This clonotype was picked up many times. The gene calls are TRBV6-5 and TRBJ1-2; D call uncertain. Trimming shortened V by 7 bases and J by 4 bases, and 13 bases separated the two germline ends. In germline, CDR1 is MNHEY, CDR2 SVGAGI. The length of the CDR3 is 13 residues. Written as DNA, the CDR3 is TGTGCCAGCACCCTCGGCAGAACCTATGGCTACACCTTC. This translates into CASTLGRTYGYTF.

The chain carries TRBV11-1 and TRBJ1-3, with a tentative D call TRBD1 (5 bases). Germline V gene sequence: CDR1 SGHAT, CDR2 FQDESV (reference sequence). Trimming removed 6 bases from V and 4 bases from J, with 19 bases in between. CDR3 length: 16 amino acids. The CDR3 region has the DNA TGTGCCAGCAGAGCCGGGGCAGGGTTTTCGGGAAACACCATATATTTT. The encoded protein is CASRAGAGFSGNTIYF.

Ten or more counts support this clonotype. The chain is built from TRBV6-1 and TRBJ2-3, with 7 bases identical to TRBD1. V lost 4 bases, J lost 0 bases, and 4 bases stayed unmatched. The CDR3 is 15 amino acids. Germline CDR1 and CDR2: MNHNS and SASEGT. The CDR3 here is CASSATGLSTDTQYF. CDR3 sequence (DNA): TGTGCCAGCAGTGCGACAGGGCTTAGCACAGATACGCAGTATTTT.

The chain couples TRBV30 to TRBJ2-7; D might be TRBD1 (5 bases). Per the germline V gene, CDR1 is GTSNPN and CDR2 is SVGIG (reference sequence). The CDR3 spans 12 residues. V shed 2 bases and J shed 6 bases, with 11 bases lying between them. The CDR3 spells CAWSYSGIEQYF. DNA of the CDR3: TGTGCCTGGAGTTACTCAGGGATCGAGCAGTACTTC.

This clonotype was observed at least ten times. The chain couples TRBV20-1 to TRBJ1-3, with 9 bases lining up with TRBD1. CDR3 length equals 15 residues. Germline V gene data show CDR1 as DFQATT and CDR2 as SNEGSKA (reference sequence). V trimming: 7 bases; J trimming: 0 bases; junction bases outside the gene matches: 7. The CDR3 DNA is TGCAGTGTTCGGACAGGGGCCAACTCTGGAAACACCATATATTTT. Its protein is CSVRTGANSGNTIYF.

Concerning this clonotype itself: A read error may produce the germline difference seen at one junction end. The chain uses TRBV2 and TRBJ2-7; unclear D gene. Germline V gene data show CDR1 as SNHLY and CDR2 as FYNNEI. The length of the CDR3 is 13 residues. CDR3: CASSSDGKYEQSF. The CDR3 DNA sequence: TGTGCCAGCAGTTCGGACGGTAAATACGAGCAGTCCTTC.

In its sample, this clonotype was seen many times. The chain couples TRBV6-5 to TRBJ1-1; D possibly corresponds to TRBD1 (5 bases). The CDR3 spans 15 residues. V was trimmed by 2 bases and J by 0 bases, leaving 10 bases between them. CDR1 is MNHEY, CDR2 SVGAGI, per germline. This CDR3 reads CASSYQQVVNTEAFF. CDR3 nucleotide sequence: TGTGCCAGCAGTTACCAACAGGTGGTGAACACTGAAGCTTTCTTT.

The rearrangement joins TRBV6-1 to TRBJ2-7; a weak D match, TRBD1 (5 bases). This CDR3 comprises 15 residues. Germline-derived CDR1 and CDR2 are MNHNS and SASEGT. The V end was cut by 7 bases, the J end by 1 base, with 17 bases between. CDR3 sequence: CASTAEGVSSYEQYF. The CDR3 DNA sequence: TGTGCCAGCACCGCTGAAGGGGTCAGTTCCTACGAGCAGTACTTC.